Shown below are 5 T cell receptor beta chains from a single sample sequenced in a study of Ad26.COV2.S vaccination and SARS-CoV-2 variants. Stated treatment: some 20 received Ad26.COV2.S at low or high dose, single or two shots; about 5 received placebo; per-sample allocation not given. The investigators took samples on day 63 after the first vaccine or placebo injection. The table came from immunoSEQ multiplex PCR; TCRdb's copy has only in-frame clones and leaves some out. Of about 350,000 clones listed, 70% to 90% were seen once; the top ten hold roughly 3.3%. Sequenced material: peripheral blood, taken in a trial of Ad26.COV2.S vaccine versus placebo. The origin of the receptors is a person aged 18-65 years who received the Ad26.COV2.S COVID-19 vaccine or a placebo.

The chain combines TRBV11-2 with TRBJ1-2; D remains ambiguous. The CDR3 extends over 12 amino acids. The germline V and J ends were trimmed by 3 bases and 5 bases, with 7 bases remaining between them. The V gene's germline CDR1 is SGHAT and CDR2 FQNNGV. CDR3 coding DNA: TGTGCCAGCAGCTTCGGAGGATATGGCTACACCTTC. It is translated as CASSFGGYGYTF.

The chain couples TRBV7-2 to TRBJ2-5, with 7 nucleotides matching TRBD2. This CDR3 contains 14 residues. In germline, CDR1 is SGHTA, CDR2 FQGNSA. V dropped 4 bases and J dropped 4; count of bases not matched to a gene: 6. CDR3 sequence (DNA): TGTGCCAGCAGCTCAATCGGACTAGGAGAGACCCAGTACTTC. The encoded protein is CASSSIGLGETQYF.

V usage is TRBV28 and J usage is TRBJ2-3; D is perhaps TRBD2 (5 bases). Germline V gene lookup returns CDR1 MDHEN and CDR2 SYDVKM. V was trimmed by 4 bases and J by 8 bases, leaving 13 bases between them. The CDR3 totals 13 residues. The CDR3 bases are TGTGCCAGCAGTTCACCACCCGCGGGTACGCAGTATTTT. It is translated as CASSSPPAGTQYF. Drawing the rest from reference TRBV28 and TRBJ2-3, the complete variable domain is DVKVTQSSRYLVKRTGEKVFLECVQDMDHENMFWYRQDPGLGLRLIYFSYDVKMKEKGDIPEGYSVSREKKERFSLILESASTNQTSMYLCASSSPPAGTQYFGPGTRLTVL.

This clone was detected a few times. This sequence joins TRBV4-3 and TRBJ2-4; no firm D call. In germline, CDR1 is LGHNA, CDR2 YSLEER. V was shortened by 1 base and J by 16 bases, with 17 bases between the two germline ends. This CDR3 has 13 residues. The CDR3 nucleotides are TGCGCCAGCAGCCAAGCCCTACGGCAGGAGCTCTACTTC. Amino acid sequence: CASSQALRQELYF.

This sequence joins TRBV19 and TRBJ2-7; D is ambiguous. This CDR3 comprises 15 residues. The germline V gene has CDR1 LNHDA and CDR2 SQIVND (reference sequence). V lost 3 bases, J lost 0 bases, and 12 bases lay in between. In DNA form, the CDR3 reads TGTGCCAGTAGTATCTCGGGCCGTAGCTCCTACGAGCAGTACTTC. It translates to CASSISGRSSYEQYF.